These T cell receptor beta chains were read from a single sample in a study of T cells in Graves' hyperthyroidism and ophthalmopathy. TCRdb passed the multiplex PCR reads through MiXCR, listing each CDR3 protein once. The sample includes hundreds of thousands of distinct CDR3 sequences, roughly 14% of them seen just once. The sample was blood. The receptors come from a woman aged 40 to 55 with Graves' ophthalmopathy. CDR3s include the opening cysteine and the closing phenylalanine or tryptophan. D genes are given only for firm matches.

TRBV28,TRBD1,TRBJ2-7,CASTPGQGAYEQYF
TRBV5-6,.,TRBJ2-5,CASSLGASYALETQYF
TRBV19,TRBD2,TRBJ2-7,CDTAGGSFITYEQYF
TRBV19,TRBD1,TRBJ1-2,CASSKTGGYGYTF
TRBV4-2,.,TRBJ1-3,CASSTAGSGNTIYF
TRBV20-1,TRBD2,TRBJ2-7,CSATGASGRARLTYEQYF
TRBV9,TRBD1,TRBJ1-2,CASSSHGQEVNYGYTF
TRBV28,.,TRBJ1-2,CASRAAMDGYTF
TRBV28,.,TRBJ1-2,CASSPPGRGYTF
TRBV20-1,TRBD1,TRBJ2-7,CSASDGQAYEQYF
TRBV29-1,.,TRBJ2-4,CTLNQGKYF
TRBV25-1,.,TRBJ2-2,CASGEATGELFF
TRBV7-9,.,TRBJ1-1,CASSRPPYSDYEAFF
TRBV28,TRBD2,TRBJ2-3,CASSYRGAGAGDTQYF
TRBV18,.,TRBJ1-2,CASSPTTESYTF
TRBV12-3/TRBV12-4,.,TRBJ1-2,CASSLGVRTPYGYTF
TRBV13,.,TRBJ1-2,CASSRRDGYYGYTF
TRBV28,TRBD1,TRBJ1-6,CASSVTGAYNSPLHF
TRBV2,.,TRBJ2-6,CASFEMYISGANVLTF
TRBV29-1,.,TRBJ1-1,CSVEGWANRGGEAFF
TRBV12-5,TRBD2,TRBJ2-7,CASGRTSSYEQYF
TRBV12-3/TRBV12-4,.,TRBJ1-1,CASSQGPLNTEAFF
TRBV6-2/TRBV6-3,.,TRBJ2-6,CASSYSPVTQGYSGANVLTF
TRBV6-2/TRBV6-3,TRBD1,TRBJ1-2,CASSYDRDGYTF
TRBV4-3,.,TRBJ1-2,CASSQDRGADYGYTF
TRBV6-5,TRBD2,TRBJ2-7,CASSYGLSSGRSYEQYF
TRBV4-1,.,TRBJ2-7,CASSQDPASQGYEQYF
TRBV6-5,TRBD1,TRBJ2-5,CASSYSGQGAETQYF
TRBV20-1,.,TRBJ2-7,CSATTGYSYEQYF
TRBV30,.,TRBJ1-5,CAWSVGSHREPQHF
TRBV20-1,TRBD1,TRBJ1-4,CSATGTGTEKLFF
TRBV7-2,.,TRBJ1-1,CASSLVLFNTEAFF